This is a list of T cell receptor beta chains from one sample in a study of shared clonotypes between healthy human individuals. Method: immunoSEQ multiplex PCR; TCRdb's copy keeps in-frame clones and lacks some. The sample includes more than 2 million clones, nearly 97% of them seen just once. The sequencing input was naive CD4+ T cells sorted from blood. The receptors derive from a man aged 18 to 29 in good health. Each CDR3 is given with its conserved first and last residue. D genes are given only for firm matches.

V	J	D	CDR3	DNA
TRBV5-1	TRBJ2-2	TRBD2	CASSGLAGGPGELFF	TGCGCCAGCTCGGGACTAGCGGGAGGCCCCGGGGAGCTGTTTTTT
TRBV28	TRBJ1-3	TRBD1	CASSLWGTGGYNTIYF	TGTGCCAGCAGTTTATGGGGGACAGGGGGATACAACACCATATATTTT
TRBV19	TRBJ1-5	TRBD1	CASSILDRGEGNQPQHF	TGTGCCAGTAGTATTTTGGACAGGGGAGAAGGCAATCAGCCCCAGCATTTT
TRBV30	TRBJ2-7	TRBD2	CAWRGLATKTYEQYF	TGTGCCTGGAGAGGACTAGCGACAAAAACCTACGAGCAGTACTTC
TRBV15	TRBJ1-2	-	CATSNAGPITYGYTF	TGTGCCACCAGCAACGCGGGTCCGATTACCTATGGCTACACCTTC
TRBV30	TRBJ2-4	-	CAWSTPSLHEDQYF	TGTGCCTGGAGTACACCGTCCCTTCATGAGGATCAGTACTTC
TRBV14	TRBJ1-2	-	CASSQDIGFSYGYTF	TGTGCCAGCAGCCAAGATATCGGGTTTAGCTATGGCTACACCTTC
TRBV5-4	TRBJ2-3	TRBD1	CASSSRGRLTDTQYF	TGTGCCAGCAGCAGCAGGGGGCGATTGACAGATACGCAGTATTTT
TRBV7-8	TRBJ1-2	-	CASSQGEAYYGYTF	TGTGCCAGCAGCCAAGGGGAGGCTTACTATGGCTACACCTTC
TRBV7-2	TRBJ2-7	TRBD2	CASSLTTGGPGYEQYF	TGTGCCAGCAGCTTAACTACGGGAGGGCCCGGGTACGAGCAGTACTTC
TRBV7-9	TRBJ2-3	-	CASSPGSTDTQYF	TGTGCCAGCAGCCCTGGCTCCACAGATACGCAGTATTTT
TRBV7-9	TRBJ1-2	TRBD1	CASSPLLTGPFKFYGYTF	TGTGCCAGCAGCCCACTATTGACAGGGCCCTTCAAATTCTATGGCTACACCTTC
TRBV7-2	TRBJ2-2	TRBD1	CASSSGQGHHHGELFF	TGTGCCAGCAGCTCCGGACAGGGGCATCATCACGGGGAGCTGTTTTTT
TRBV7-2	TRBJ1-6	-	CASSPLGWSNSPLHF	TGTGCCAGCAGCCCCCTCGGTTGGTCCAATTCACCCCTCCACTTT
TRBV11-2	TRBJ1-1	-	CASSLEKSTEAFF	TGTGCCAGCAGCTTAGAAAAGTCCACTGAAGCTTTCTTT
TRBV30	TRBJ1-5	-	CAWSTQGNQPQHF	TGTGCCTGGAGTACGCAGGGGAATCAGCCCCAGCATTTT
TRBV7-9	TRBJ1-2	-	CANQRVTYGYTF	TGTGCCAACCAGCGGGTGACCTATGGCTACACCTTC
TRBV2	TRBJ1-2	-	CASSERGDYGYTF	TGTGCCAGCAGTGAAAGGGGGGACTATGGCTACACCTTC
TRBV11-2	TRBJ1-6	-	CASSLVGTNSYNSPLHF	TGTGCCAGCAGCTTAGTGGGGACAAACTCCTATAATTCACCCCTCCACTTT
TRBV19	TRBJ2-7	-	CASSPSGQPYEQYF	TGTGCCAGTAGCCCCTCAGGACAGCCCTACGAGCAGTACTTC
TRBV9	TRBJ1-4	-	CASSGEGGEKLFF	TGTGCCAGCAGCGGCGAAGGTGGGGAAAAACTGTTTTTT
TRBV29-1	TRBJ2-5	TRBD2	CSVVLSSGVETQYF	TGCAGCGTTGTTCTTTCTAGCGGGGTGGAGACCCAGTACTTC
TRBV9	TRBJ1-3	-	CASSVGQGNTIYF	TGTGCCAGCAGCGTAGGACAGGGAAACACCATATATTTT
TRBV27	TRBJ2-2	TRBD1	CASRRTGAGELFF	TGTGCCAGCAGACGGACAGGGGCCGGGGAGCTGTTTTTT
TRBV6-5	TRBJ1-3	-	CASTRGGATGNTIYF	TGTGCCAGCACTCGGGGGGGGGCCACTGGAAACACCATATATTTT
TRBV7-2	TRBJ2-7	TRBD2	CASSPGLAGAEQYF	TGTGCCAGCAGCCCGGGACTAGCGGGAGCCGAGCAGTACTTC
TRBV18	TRBJ2-7	-	CASSPQTGVRHEQYF	TGTGCCAGCTCACCCCAGACAGGCGTGCGGCACGAGCAGTACTTC
TRBV5-1	TRBJ2-7	-	CASSYDRRGEQYF	TGCGCCAGCAGCTACGACCGGAGAGGGGAGCAGTACTTC
TRBV5-1	TRBJ2-2	-	CASSLTRNTGELFF	TGCGCCAGCAGCTTGACGAGGAACACCGGGGAGCTGTTTTTT
TRBV10-3	TRBJ2-2	-	CAIRDGDTGELFF	TGTGCCATCAGGGATGGGGACACCGGGGAGCTGTTTTTT
TRBV5-1	TRBJ2-5	TRBD1	CASSGGTGLETQYF	TGCGCCAGCAGCGGAGGGACAGGGTTGGAGACCCAGTACTTC
TRBV15	TRBJ2-7	TRBD1	CATSRVPGQGRLNIYEQYF	TGTGCCACCAGCAGGGTCCCGGGACAGGGCCGCCTTAACATCTACGAGCAGTACTTC
TRBV11-1	TRBJ2-1	TRBD1	CASSTTKPGQGDNEQFF	TGTGCCAGCAGCACTACTAAGCCGGGACAGGGAGACAATGAGCAGTTCTTC
TRBV28	TRBJ2-6	TRBD1	CASSSTGSTAGANVLTF	TGTGCCAGCAGTTCGACAGGGTCAACCGCTGGGGCCAACGTCCTGACTTTC
TRBV4-3	TRBJ2-3	-	CASSQDPTTALSTDTQYF	TGCGCCAGCAGCCAAGATCCCACTACCGCTCTTAGCACAGATACGCAGTATTTT
TRBV5-5	TRBJ1-1	-	CASSLFGVANTEAFF	TGTGCCAGCAGCTTATTTGGGGTTGCGAACACTGAAGCTTTCTTT
TRBV30	TRBJ1-1	-	CAWSRRGLGNTEAFF	TGTGCCTGGAGTAGGCGGGGGCTAGGGAACACTGAAGCTTTCTTT
TRBV28	TRBJ1-1	-	CASSFRPVNTEAFF	TGTGCCAGCAGTTTCCGACCGGTGAACACTGAAGCTTTCTTT
TRBV5-4	TRBJ1-6	-	CASSKGLQGAIANSPLHF	TGTGCCAGCAGCAAGGGTCTACAGGGTGCAATAGCTAATTCACCCCTCCACTTT
TRBV5-1	TRBJ2-3	TRBD2	CASSLALAGSKDTQYF	TGCGCCAGCAGCTTGGCCCTAGCGGGGTCAAAGGATACGCAGTATTTT
TRBV6-5	TRBJ1-1	-	CASSYSPTDTEAFF	TGTGCCAGCAGTTACTCGCCGACAGACACTGAAGCTTTCTTT